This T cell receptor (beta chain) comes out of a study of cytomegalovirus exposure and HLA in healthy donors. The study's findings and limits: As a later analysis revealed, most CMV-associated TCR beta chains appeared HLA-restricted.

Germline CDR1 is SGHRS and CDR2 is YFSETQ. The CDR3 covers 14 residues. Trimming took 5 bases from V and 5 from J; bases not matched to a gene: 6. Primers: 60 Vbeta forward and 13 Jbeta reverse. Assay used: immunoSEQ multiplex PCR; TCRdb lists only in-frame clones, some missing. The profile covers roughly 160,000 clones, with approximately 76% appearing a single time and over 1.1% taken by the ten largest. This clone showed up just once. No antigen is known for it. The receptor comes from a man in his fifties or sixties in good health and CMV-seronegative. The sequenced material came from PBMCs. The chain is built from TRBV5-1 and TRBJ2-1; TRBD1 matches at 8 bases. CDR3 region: CASRVQGADNEQFF. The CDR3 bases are TGCGCCAGCAGAGTGCAGGGGGCTGACAATGAGCAGTTCTTC.